Detailed here is one T cell receptor (beta chain). As yet, its antigen is unknown. The CDR3 loop spans 14 amino acids. Germline V CDR1 and CDR2: SEHNR, FQNEAQ (reference sequence). Trimming pared 2 bases from V and 6 bases from J, leaving 14 bases between. The data originate from a study of T cell repertoires in cytomegalovirus infection. Study at large: Public TCR beta signatures provided an indication of both CMV infection and a matching HLA type. Notes on the study in general: There were HLA-C-restricted CMV-specific TCR beta clonotypes dominating the ex vivo response. Cumulated frequencies of public TCR beta families served to identify carriers of CMV plus the relevant HLA.

TCRdb redid the calling of the reads with MiXCR, one entry per CDR3 protein. The repertoire includes roughly 500,000 distinct CDR3 sequences, approximately 16% of them detected once, and 24% sits in the top ten. The receptor's source is a human donor in good health (CMV status not recorded). Some clones in this sample may be carry-over from other donors' samples. Sequenced input: CD8+ T cells from PBMCs. The V and J genes are TRBV7-9 and TRBJ2-7; D unclear. The CDR3 DNA is TGTGCCAGCAGCTTAAGTTTTAGCATAGGCGAGCAGTACTTC. Translation gives CASSLSFSIGEQYF. Complete variable domain (other parts from reference TRBV7-9 and TRBJ2-7): DTGVSQNPRHKITKRGQNVTFRCDPISEHNRLYWYRQTLGQGPEFLTYFQNEAQLEKSRLLSDRFSAERPKGSFSTLEIQRTEQGDSAMYLCASSLSFSIGEQYFGPGTRLTVT.